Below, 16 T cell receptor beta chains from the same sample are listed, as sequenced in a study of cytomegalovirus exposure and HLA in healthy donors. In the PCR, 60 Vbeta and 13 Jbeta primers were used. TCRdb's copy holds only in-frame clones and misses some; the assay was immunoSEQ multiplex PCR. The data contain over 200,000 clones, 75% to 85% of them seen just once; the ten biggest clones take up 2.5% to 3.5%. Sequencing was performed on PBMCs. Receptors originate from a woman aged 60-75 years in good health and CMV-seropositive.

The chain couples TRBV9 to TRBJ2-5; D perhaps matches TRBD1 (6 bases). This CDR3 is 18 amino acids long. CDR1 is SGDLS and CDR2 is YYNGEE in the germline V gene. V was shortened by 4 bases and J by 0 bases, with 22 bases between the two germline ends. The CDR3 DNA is TGTGCCAGCAGCCCCCAACGAAAGGACAGCGCAAACCAAGAGACCCAGTACTTC. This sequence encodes CASSPQRKDSANQETQYF.

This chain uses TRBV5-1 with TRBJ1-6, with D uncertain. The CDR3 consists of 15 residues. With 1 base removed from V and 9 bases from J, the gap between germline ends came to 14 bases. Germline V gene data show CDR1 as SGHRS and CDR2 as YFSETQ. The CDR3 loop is CASSLTAGVTSPLHF. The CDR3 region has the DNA TGCGCCAGCAGCTTGACCGCAGGCGTGACTTCACCCCTCCACTTT.

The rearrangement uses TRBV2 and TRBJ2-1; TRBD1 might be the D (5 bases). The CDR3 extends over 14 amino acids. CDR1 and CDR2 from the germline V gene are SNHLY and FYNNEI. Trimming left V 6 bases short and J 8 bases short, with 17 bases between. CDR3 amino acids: CASSLEEGVDEQFF. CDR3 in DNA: TGTGCCAGCAGCCTTGAAGAAGGGGTCGATGAGCAGTTCTTC.

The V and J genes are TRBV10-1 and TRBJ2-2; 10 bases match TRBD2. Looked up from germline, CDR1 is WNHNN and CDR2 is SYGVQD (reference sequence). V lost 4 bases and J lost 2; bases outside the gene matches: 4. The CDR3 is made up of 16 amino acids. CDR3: CASSGSGRANTGELFF. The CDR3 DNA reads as TGCGCCAGCAGTGGGAGCGGGAGGGCTAACACCGGGGAGCTGTTTTTT.

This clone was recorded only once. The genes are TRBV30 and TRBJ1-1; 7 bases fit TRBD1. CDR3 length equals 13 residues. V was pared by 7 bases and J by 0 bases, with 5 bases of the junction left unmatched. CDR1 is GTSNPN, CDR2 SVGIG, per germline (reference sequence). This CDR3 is CASSRGVNTEAFF. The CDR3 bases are TGTGCCTCTTCCAGGGGGGTGAACACTGAAGCTTTCTTT.

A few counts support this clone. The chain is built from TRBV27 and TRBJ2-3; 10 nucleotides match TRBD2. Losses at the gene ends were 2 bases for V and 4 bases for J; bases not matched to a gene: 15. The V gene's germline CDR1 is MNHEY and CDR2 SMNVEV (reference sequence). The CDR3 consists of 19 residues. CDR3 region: CASSLARLAGVNSADTQYF. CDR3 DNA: TGTGCCAGCAGTTTAGCTCGGCTAGCGGGAGTTAACAGTGCAGATACGCAGTATTTT.

CDR3 sequence reads: CASRNSGPRSYNEQFF. DNA of the CDR3: TGCGCCAGCCGAAATAGCGGGCCCCGCTCCTACAATGAGCAGTTCTTC. The rearrangement uses TRBV5-1 and TRBJ2-1, with 7 bases matching TRBD2. The CDR3 covers 16 residues. V shed 7 bases and J 0 bases; nucleotides not matched to a gene: 10. Germline loops: CDR1 SGHRS, CDR2 YFSETQ.

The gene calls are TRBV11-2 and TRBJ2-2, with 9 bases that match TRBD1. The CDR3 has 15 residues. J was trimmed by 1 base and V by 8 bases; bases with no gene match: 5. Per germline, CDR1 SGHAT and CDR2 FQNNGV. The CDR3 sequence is CASVETGGNTGELFF. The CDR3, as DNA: TGTGCCAGCGTAGAGACAGGGGGGAACACCGGGGAGCTGTTTTTT.

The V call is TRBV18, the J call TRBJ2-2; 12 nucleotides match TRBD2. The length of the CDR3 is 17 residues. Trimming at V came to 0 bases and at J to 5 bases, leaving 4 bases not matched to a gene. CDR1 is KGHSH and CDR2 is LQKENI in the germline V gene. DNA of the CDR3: TGTGCCAGCTCACCACCGGCGCTAGCGGGAGGGACCGGGGAGCTGTTTTTT. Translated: CASSPPALAGGTGELFF. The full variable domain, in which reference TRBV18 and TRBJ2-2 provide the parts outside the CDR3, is NAGVMQNPRHLVRRRGQEARLRCSPMKGHSHVYWYRQLPEEGLKFMVYLQKENIIDESGMPKERFSAEFPKEGPSILRIQQVVRGDSAAYFCASSPPALAGGTGELFFGEGSRLTVL.

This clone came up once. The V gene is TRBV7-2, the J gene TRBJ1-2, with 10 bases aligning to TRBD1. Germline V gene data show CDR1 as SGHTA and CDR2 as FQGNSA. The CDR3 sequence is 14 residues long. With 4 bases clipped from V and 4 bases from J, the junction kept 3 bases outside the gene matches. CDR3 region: CASSSGTGAYGYTF. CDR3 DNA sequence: TGTGCCAGCAGCTCCGGGACAGGGGCCTATGGCTACACCTTC.

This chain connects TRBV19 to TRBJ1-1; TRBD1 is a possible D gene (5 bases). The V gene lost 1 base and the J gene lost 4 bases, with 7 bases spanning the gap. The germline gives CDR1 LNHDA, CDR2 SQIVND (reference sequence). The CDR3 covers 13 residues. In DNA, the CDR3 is TGTGCCAGTAGTATAGTTCAGGGCACTGAAGCTTTCTTT. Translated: CASSIVQGTEAFF.

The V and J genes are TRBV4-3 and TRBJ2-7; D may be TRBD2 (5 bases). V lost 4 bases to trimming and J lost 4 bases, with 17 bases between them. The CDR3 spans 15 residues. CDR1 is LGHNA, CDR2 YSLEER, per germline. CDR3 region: CASSRGLGGDYEQYF. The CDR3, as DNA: TGCGCCAGCAGCCGAGGACTGGGTGGTGATTACGAGCAGTACTTC.

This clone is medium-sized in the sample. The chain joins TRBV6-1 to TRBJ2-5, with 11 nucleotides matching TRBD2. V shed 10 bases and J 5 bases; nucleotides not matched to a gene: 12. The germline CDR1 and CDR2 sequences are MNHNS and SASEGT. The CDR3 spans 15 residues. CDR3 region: CATTSGRGGRETQYF. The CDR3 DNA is TGTGCCACCACTAGCGGGAGAGGGGGGCGGGAGACCCAGTACTTC.

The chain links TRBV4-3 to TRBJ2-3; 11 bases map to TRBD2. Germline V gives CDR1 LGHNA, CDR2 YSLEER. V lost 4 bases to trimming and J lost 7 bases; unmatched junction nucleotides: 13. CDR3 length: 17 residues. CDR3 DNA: TGCGCCAGCAGCCGTGGGATGGTAGCGGGGGGGCCACATACGCAGTATTTT. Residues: CASSRGMVAGGPHTQYF.

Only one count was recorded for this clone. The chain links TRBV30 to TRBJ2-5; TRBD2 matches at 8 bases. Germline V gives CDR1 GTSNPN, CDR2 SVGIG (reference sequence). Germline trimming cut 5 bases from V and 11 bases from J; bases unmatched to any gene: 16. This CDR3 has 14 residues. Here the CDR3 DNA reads TGTGCCTGGGAAGTACCGGGGGGGACGAGGGTGCAGTACTTC. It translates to CAWEVPGGTRVQYF.

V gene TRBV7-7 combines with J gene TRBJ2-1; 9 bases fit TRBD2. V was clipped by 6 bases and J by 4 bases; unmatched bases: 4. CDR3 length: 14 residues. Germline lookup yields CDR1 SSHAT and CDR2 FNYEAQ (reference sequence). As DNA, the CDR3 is TGTGCCAGCAGTGCGGGGGGGACTTACAATGAGCAGTTCTTC. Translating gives CASSAGGTYNEQFF.